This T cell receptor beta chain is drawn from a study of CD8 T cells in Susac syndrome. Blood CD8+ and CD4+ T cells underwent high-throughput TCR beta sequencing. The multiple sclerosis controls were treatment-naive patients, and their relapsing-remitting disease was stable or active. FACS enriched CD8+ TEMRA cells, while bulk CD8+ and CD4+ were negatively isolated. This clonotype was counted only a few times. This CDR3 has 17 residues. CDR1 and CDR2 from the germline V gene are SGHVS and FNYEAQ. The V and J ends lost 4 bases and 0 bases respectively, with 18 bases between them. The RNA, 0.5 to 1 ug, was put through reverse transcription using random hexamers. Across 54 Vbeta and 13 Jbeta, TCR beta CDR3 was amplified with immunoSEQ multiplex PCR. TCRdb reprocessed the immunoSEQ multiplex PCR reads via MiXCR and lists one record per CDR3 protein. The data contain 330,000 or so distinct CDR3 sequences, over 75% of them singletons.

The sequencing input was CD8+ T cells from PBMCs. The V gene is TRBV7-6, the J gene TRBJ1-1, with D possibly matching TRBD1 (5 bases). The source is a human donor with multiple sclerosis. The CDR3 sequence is CASSSPPGRGLNTEAFF. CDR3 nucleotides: TGTGCCAGCAGCTCCCCCCCCGGGCGGGGGTTGAACACTGAAGCTTTCTTT.